This T cell receptor (beta chain) was found in a study of response to subunit inactivated influenza vaccine. Study-wide results and limits: Authors suggested seasonal influenza vaccinations each recruit few new T cells.

Each CDR3 protein gets one entry after TCRdb re-called the RT-PCR reads with MiXCR. The sample yields roughly 700,000 distinct CDR3 sequences, 14% seen once. About this clonotype: The antigen remains undetermined. Relative to the germline gene, one junction end is altered; a read error may explain this.

This CDR3 is 15 amino acids long. The chain uses TRBV12-3 or TRBV12-4 and TRBJ2-2, with 9 bases lining up with TRBD1. The sequence was collected from a man between 50 and 59 years old who received an inactivated influenza vaccine. The source material was PBMCs from blood, sampled approximately 15 days before vaccination. The CDR3 here is CASSRDRVDTEELFF. The CDR3 DNA reads TGTGCCAGCAGCCGGGACAGGGTCGACACCGAGGAGCTGTTTTTT.